Shown below are 5 T cell receptor beta chains from a single sample sequenced in a study of blood T cell repertoires in COVID-19. Profiling relied on immunoSEQ multiplex PCR, and the TCRdb table lists in-frame clones only, not all of them. The repertoire has 200,000 to 250,000 clones, around 80% of them found once; the top ten carry 14% to 15%. The specimen was PBMCs or T cells enriched from blood (not recorded which). Receptors originate from a man aged 35 to 55 who had recovered from COVID-19.

The rearrangement links TRBV30 to TRBJ2-5; D may be TRBD2 (6 bases). The germline V gene encodes CDR1 GTSNPN and CDR2 SVGIG (reference sequence). Trimming removed 0 bases at V and 0 bases at J, with 8 bases between. The CDR3 loop spans 14 amino acids. The CDR3 nucleotides read TGTGCCTGGAGTGTTCGGAGGGACCAAGAGACCCAGTACTTC. Translated: CAWSVRRDQETQYF.

This chain connects TRBV28 to TRBJ1-1; TRBD1 matches at 7 bases. Germline CDR1 MDHEN, CDR2 SYDVKM. Trimming cost V 5 bases and J 1 base; bases outside gene matches: 7. The length of the CDR3 is 15 residues. The CDR3 protein is CASSQYGTENTEAFF. CDR3 nucleotides: TGTGCCAGCAGTCAGTATGGGACAGAGAACACTGAAGCTTTCTTT.

The chain joins TRBV7-2 to TRBJ1-5; TRBD1 matches 8 bases. This CDR3 spans 15 amino acids. The germline gives CDR1 SGHTA, CDR2 FQGNSA. Trimming removed 3 bases from V and 7 bases from J; junction bases left unmatched: 8. CDR3 sequence: CASSFRTGMGQPQHF. CDR3 bases: TGTGCCAGCAGCTTTCGGACAGGGATGGGACAGCCCCAGCATTTT.

This chain uses TRBV21-1 with TRBJ2-5; whether TRBD1, the table's D call, matches the DNA was not checked. TRBV21-1 is a pseudogene. The CDR3 covers 14 residues. CDR3 residues: CASTLIQFWETQYF. CDR3 DNA: TGTGCCAGCACCTTGATACAGTTTTGGGAGACCCAGTACTTC.

V usage is TRBV28 and J usage is TRBJ1-5, with a weak D call TRBD1 (6 bases). V shed 8 bases and J shed 2 bases, with 10 bases lying between them. There are 13 residues in the CDR3. The germline CDR1 and CDR2 sequences are MDHEN and SYDVKM. CDR3 nucleotide sequence: TGTGCCAGCCTGCGGACAGGCAATCAGCCCCAGCATTTT. Translated, it gives CASLRTGNQPQHF.